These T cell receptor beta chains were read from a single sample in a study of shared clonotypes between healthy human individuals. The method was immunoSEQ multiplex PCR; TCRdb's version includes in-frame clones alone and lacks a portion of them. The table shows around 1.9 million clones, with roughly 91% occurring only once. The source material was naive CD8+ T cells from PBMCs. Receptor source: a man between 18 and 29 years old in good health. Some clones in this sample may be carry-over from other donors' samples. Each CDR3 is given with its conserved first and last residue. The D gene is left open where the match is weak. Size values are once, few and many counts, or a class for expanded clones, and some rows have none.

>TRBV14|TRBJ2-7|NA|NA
CASSQGAGPYEQYF
TGTGCCAGCAGCCAAGGGGCAGGCCCGTACGAGCAGTACTTC
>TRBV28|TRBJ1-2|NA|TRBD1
CASSFVTGGNGYTF
TGTGCCAGCAGTTTTGTGACAGGGGGCAATGGCTACACCTTC
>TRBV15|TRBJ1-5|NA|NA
CATSRVLKVGQPQHF
TGTGCCACCAGCAGAGTCCTCAAGGTGGGGCAGCCCCAGCATTTT
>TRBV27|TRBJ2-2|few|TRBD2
CASSSTSDTGELFF
TGTGCCAGCAGTTCCACTAGCGACACCGGGGAGCTGTTTTTT
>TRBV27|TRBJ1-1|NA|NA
CASSQGWHTEAFF
TGTGCCAGCAGCCAGGGGTGGCACACTGAAGCTTTCTTT
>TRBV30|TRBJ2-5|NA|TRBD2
CAWSVSWTSGRALKETQYF
TGTGCCTGGAGTGTAAGCTGGACTAGCGGGAGGGCCCTTAAGGAGACCCAGTACTTC
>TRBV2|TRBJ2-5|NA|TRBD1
CASFRGQAERVQETQYF
TGTGCCAGTTTTAGGGGACAGGCCGAAAGAGTTCAAGAGACCCAGTACTTC
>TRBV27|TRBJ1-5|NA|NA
CASSLSGLGSNQPQHF
TGTGCCAGCAGTTTATCGGGGTTGGGAAGCAATCAGCCCCAGCATTTT
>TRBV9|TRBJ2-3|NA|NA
CASSASDTQYF
TGTGCCAGCAGCGCCTCAGATACGCAGTATTTT
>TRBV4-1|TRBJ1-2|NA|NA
CASSPDSGYTF
TGCGCCAGCAGCCCGGACTCCGGCTACACCTTC
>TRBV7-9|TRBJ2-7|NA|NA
CASSLTGLSSYEQYF
TGTGCCAGCAGCTTGACGGGGCTGAGCTCCTACGAGCAGTACTTC
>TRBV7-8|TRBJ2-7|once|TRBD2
CASSYDPGTRFYEQYF
TGTGCCAGCAGCTATGATCCCGGGACTAGATTTTACGAGCAGTACTTC
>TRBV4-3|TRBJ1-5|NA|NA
CASSRNRDRNQPQHF
TGCGCCAGCAGCCGGAACCGGGACCGCAATCAGCCCCAGCATTTT
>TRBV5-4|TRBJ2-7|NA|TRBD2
CASSSTAGFYEQYF
TGTGCCAGCAGCTCTACAGCGGGATTCTACGAGCAGTACTTC